This TCR beta chain was obtained from a study of blood T cell repertoires in COVID-19 (dated by TCRdb to the early 2020s). As for the study more broadly: Collaborator samples came from the United States, Italy and Spain and covered acute and convalescent phases of COVID-19. The samples were drawn from the first 160 participants of the ongoing ImmuneRACE study and from some 1,300 subjects provided by 6 global collaborators. The repertoires were released in a freely available public database intended as a resource for research on the immune response to SARS-CoV-2. The material from the prospective study consisted of cDNA or gDNA derived from T cells, B-cell-depleted T cells, or PBMCs. A de-identified subject ID, COVID-19 status, age in years and sex were almost always included in the sample metadata. Subjects who had been exposed to COVID-19, were actively infected with it, or had recovered from it provided the deeply sampled blood TCRbeta repertoires that made up the dataset. Where available, HLA class I and class II types were obtained from metadata supplied by the sample provider rather than from assay-based typing. The study at large found these results: Clinical and demographic metadata were provided uncurated, with the amount varying by source and participant.

The CDR3 holds 18 amino acids from the cysteine to the phenylalanine. CDR3 DNA only is kept here, 54 bases in frame from base 1. From V the trimming removes 2 bases and from J it removes 3 bases, while the gene matches leave 11 bases of the junction unaccounted for. In the germline V gene (reference sequence), CDR1 corresponds to LGHDT and CDR2 to YNNKEL. Comments on this clone: Its specific antigen is unknown. Base qualities were left out, and no much larger clone turns up one base away.

The immunoSEQ Assay, a bias-controlled multiplex PCR, was used to amplify TCRbeta CDR3 regions from genomic DNA. In the authors' own workflow: Within the assay, amplification of reference gene primers was used to estimate how many nucleated cells each sample contained. To quantify the absolute abundance of each unique TCRbeta CDR3 rearrangement, sequence reads were collapsed and filtered. For each sample, productive Simpson clonality was calculated by taking the square root of Simpson's diversity index across productive rearrangements. The clones in this table, taken by TCRdb from immuneACCESS, are in-frame only. Not every clone is retained; where verified, under half of the shortfall comes from an unresolved V gene, and the cause of the rest is unknown. The V and J calls and clone size were taken over from that table, and D and trimming were inferred from the DNA. This sample holds 81,000 or so clones; 85% were observed only once. Roughly 8.9% of the sample belongs to the ten largest clones.

At one collaborating source in Seattle, patients were enrolled during active infection and were followed longitudinally through the course of disease. Whole blood was collected in K2EDTA tubes by collaborating institutions according to the institutions' own protocols. For TCRbeta analysis, collaborators shipped samples in one of three forms: frozen whole blood, isolated PBMCs, or DNA extracted from either of those sample types. This sequence uses TRBV3-1 (or the pseudogene TRBV3-2) and TRBJ1-3, and 9 bases in between align with TRBD1. Sequencing was carried out using peripheral blood. The origin of this receptor is a middle-aged man with COVID-19, enrolled during active disease. The CDR3 reads CASSQSWTGELFGNTIYF. The nucleotides read TGTGCCAGCAGCCAATCGTGGACAGGGGAGCTTTTTGGAAACACCATATATTTT.